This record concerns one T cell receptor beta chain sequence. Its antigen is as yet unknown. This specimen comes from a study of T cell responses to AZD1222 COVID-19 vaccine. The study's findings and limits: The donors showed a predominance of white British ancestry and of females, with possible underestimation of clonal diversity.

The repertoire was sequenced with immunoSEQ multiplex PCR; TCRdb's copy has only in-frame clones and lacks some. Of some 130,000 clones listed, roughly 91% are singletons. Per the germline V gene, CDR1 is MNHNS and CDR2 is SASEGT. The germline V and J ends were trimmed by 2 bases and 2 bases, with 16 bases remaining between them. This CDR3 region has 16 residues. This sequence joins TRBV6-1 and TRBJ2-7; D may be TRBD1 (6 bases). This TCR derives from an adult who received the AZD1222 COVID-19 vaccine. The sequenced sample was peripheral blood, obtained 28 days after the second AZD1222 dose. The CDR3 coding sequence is TGTGCCAGCAGTGAACAGACAGGAACCGGGGCCTACGAGCAGTACTTC. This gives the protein CASSEQTGTGAYEQYF.